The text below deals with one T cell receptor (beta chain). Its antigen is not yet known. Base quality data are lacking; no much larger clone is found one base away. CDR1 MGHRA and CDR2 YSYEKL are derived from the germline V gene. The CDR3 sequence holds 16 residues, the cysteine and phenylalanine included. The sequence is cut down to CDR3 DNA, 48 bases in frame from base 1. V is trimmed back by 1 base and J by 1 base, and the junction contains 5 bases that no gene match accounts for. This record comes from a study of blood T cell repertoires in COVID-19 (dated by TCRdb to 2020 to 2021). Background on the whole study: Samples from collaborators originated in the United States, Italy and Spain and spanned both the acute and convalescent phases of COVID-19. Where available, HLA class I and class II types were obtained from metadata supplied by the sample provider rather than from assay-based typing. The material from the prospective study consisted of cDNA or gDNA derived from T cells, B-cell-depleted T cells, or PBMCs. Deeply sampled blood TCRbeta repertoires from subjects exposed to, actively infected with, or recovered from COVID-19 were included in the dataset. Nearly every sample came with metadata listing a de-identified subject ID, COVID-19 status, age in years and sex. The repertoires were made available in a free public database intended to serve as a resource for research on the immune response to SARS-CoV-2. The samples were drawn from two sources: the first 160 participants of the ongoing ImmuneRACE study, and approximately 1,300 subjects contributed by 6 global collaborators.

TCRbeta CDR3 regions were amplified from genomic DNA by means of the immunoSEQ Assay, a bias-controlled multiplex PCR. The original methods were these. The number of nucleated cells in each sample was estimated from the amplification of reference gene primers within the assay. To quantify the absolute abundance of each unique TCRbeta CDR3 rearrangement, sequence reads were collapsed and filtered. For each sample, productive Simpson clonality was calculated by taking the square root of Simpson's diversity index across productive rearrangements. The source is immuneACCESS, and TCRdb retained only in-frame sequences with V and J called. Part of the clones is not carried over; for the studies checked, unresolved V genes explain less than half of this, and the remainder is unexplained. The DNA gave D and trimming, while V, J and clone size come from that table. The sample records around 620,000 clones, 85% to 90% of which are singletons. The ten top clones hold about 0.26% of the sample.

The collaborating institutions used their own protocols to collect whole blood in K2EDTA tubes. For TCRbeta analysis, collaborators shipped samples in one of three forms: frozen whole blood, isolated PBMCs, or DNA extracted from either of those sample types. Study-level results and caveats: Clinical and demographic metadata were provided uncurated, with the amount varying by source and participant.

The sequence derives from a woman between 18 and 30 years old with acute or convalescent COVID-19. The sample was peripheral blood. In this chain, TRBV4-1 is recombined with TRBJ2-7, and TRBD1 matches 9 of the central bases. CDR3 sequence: CASSQVAGTGSYEQYF. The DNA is TGCGCCAGCAGCCAAGTAGCCGGGACAGGGTCCTACGAGCAGTACTTC.